Below, 24 T cell receptor beta chains from the same sample are listed, as sequenced in a study of regulatory T cells in long-lasting Graves disease. Time point noted: persistent/refractory GD, antithyroid drugs over 5 years with positive TRAb. From PBMCs, RNA was extracted and then used to make the TCR library. iRepertoire HTBI primers and Arm-PCR of CDR3 regions built TCR beta libraries. TCRdb reprocessed the multiplex PCR reads with MiXCR, giving one entry per CDR3 protein. This table has roughly 430,000 distinct CDR3 sequences, roughly 21% appearing once. The specimen comprised peripheral blood mononuclear cells (PBMCs), sampled when the disease was refractory, from a patient treated with antithyroid drugs. The origin of the receptors is a female donor with Graves disease.

This clonotype has more than one count but fewer than ten. The chain links TRBV3-1 to TRBJ1-3; tentative D call: TRBD1 (6 bases). Trimming left V 5 bases short and J 0 bases short, with 14 bases between. Germline lookup yields CDR1 LGHDT and CDR2 YNNKEL (reference sequence). The length of the CDR3 is 16 residues. The CDR3, as DNA: TGTGCCAGCAGCGGACGCGGGACATACTCTGGAAACACCATATATTTT. Amino acid sequence: CASSGRGTYSGNTIYF.

This clonotype has only a few counts. The genes are TRBV7-3 and TRBJ2-2; D call uncertain. Germline V gene sequence: CDR1 SGHTA, CDR2 FQGTGA. The ends were cut back, 4 bases at V and 4 bases at J, with 10 bases in the middle. The CDR3 runs 14 residues. The chain's CDR3 is CASSSPSSTGELFF. CDR3 coding DNA: TGTGCCAGCAGCTCCCCCTCAAGCACCGGGGAGCTGTTTTTT.

This clonotype was observed a handful of times. The rearrangement joins TRBV9 to TRBJ2-5, with D possibly being TRBD2 (7 bases). There are 16 residues in the CDR3. CDR1 is SGDLS, CDR2 YYNGEE, per germline. The ends were cut back, 4 bases at V and 4 bases at J, with 20 bases in the middle. The chain's CDR3 is CASSNSPRGEGETQYF. CDR3 nucleotides: TGTGCCAGCAGCAACTCCCCGAGGGGGGAGGGAGAGACCCAGTACTTC.

In its sample, this clonotype was seen many times. The chain couples TRBV7-8 to TRBJ2-7, with 13 bases lining up with TRBD2. Unmatched junction bases numbered 7, after V lost 5 bases and J lost 3 bases. This CDR3 is built from 16 residues. CDR1 and CDR2 (germline): SGHVS, FQNEAQ. The CDR3 DNA follows: TGTGCCAGCAGCAAACTCGGGACTAGCGGGATCTACGAGCAGTACTTC. It translates to CASSKLGTSGIYEQYF.

This chain connects TRBV20-1 to TRBJ2-2; D not resolved. Trimming shortened V by 0 bases and J by 6 bases, and 14 bases separated the two germline ends. The CDR3 is 15 amino acids. CDR1 and CDR2 (germline): DFQATT, SNEGSKA (reference sequence). CDR3 loop: CSARDLRWSAGELFF. The CDR3 region has the DNA TGCAGTGCTAGAGATCTTAGGTGGTCGGCCGGGGAGCTGTTTTTT.

This clonotype was seen a few times. V is TRBV20-1 and J is TRBJ2-4; D might be TRBD2 (5 bases). V was pared by 7 bases and J by 1 base, with 11 bases between. CDR1 is DFQATT, CDR2 SNEGSKA, per germline (reference sequence). The CDR3 sequence is 13 residues long. CDR3 sequence (DNA): TGCAGTGTTCATAGCGCGGCCAAAAACATTCAGTACTTC. The encoded protein is CSVHSAAKNIQYF.

This clonotype has just a few counts. The chain links TRBV5-6 to TRBJ2-4; D unresolved. V lost 5 bases, J lost 9 bases, and 12 bases lay in between. The CDR3 has 12 residues. Per the germline V gene, CDR1 is SGHDT and CDR2 is YYEEEE. The CDR3 DNA reads TGTGCCAGCAGTGACGACGCGGCCATTCAGTACTTC. Its protein is CASSDDAAIQYF.

This clonotype was seen repeatedly, ten times or more. The chain is built from TRBV30 and TRBJ2-7, with 7 bases aligning to TRBD1. CDR1 and CDR2 from the germline V gene are GTSNPN and SVGIG (reference sequence). The junction had 6 bases not matched to a gene; V was cut back by 4 bases and J by 3 bases. CDR3 length: 13 amino acids. CDR3 nucleotides: TGTGCCTGGAAACGACAGGGCTTCTACGAGCAGTACTTC. This gives the protein CAWKRQGFYEQYF.

Many counts were recorded for this clonotype. The chain couples TRBV28 to TRBJ2-2; perhaps TRBD2 as D (6 bases). The CDR3 has 13 residues. V dropped 2 bases and J dropped 10 bases, with 11 bases sitting between them. Germline assignment: CDR1 MDHEN and CDR2 SYDVKM. The CDR3 reads CASSLGGVAELFF. The CDR3 DNA follows: TGTGCCAGCAGTTTAGGAGGGGTGGCGGAGCTGTTTTTT.

This clonotype showed up many times. The chain recombines TRBV27 with TRBJ2-5, with 8 bases matching TRBD2. Germline CDR1 is MNHEY and CDR2 is SMNVEV (reference sequence). The ends lost 6 bases at V and 5 bases at J; junction bases unmatched: 11. The CDR3 runs to 15 residues. CDR3 coding DNA: TGTGCCAGCAGGAAACGAGCGGGAGTGTCCGAGACCCAGTACTTC. Protein sequence: CASRKRAGVSETQYF.

This clonotype has a count of ten or more. The V and J genes are TRBV6-1 and TRBJ1-4; D is ambiguous. The V and J ends lost 7 bases and 4 bases respectively, with 13 bases between them. Germline CDR1 is MNHNS and CDR2 is SASEGT. This CDR3 contains 14 residues. DNA for the CDR3: TGTGCCAGCACCCAGGACGCCTATAATGAAAAACTGTTTTTT. It yields the protein CASTQDAYNEKLFF.

Ten or more counts support this clonotype. V gene TRBV5-1 combines with J gene TRBJ2-4; 9 positions match TRBD1. The CDR3 has 15 residues. Germline CDR1 is SGHRS and CDR2 is YFSETQ. Trimming removed 3 bases from V and 5 bases from J; junction bases left unmatched: 6. CDR3 coding DNA: TGCGCCAGCAGCTCACAGGGGGCGCATCAAAACATTCAGTACTTC. Encoded protein: CASSSQGAHQNIQYF.

This chain connects TRBV10-3 to TRBJ2-2; D gene uncertain. Trimming removed 6 bases from V and 0 bases from J, with 17 bases in between. The CDR3 is made up of 17 amino acids. Germline V gives CDR1 ENHRY, CDR2 SYGVKD. The CDR3 DNA follows: TGTGCCATCAGCCCGAGCCCCACGAACGCGAACACCGGGGAGCTGTTTTTT. It translates to CAISPSPTNANTGELFF.

This clonotype was observed at least ten times. The chain has TRBV6-5 and TRBJ1-5; a possible D gene is TRBD1 (5 bases). Germline V gene sequence: CDR1 MNHEY, CDR2 SVGAGI. This CDR3 contains 13 residues. The V gene lost 8 bases and the J gene lost 1 base, with 9 bases spanning the gap. The CDR3: CASGDSSNQPQHF. CDR3 DNA: TGTGCCAGCGGGGACTCGAGCAATCAGCCCCAGCATTTT.

This clonotype occurred many times. The CDR3 nucleotides read TGCAGTGGCCTCCGGGGGGGGACTAACTATGGCTACACCTTC. Translating gives CSGLRGGTNYGYTF. This chain links TRBV20-1 with TRBJ1-2, with a possible D match to TRBD1 (5 bases). The CDR3 runs 14 residues. V lost 7 bases, J lost 0 bases, and 15 bases lay in between. Germline V gene sequence: CDR1 DFQATT, CDR2 SNEGSKA (reference sequence).

This chain connects TRBV5-1 to TRBJ2-5, with no clear D. CDR1 is SGHRS and CDR2 is YFSETQ in the germline V gene. V gave up 0 bases and J gave up 4 bases, with 10 bases separating them. The CDR3 has 14 residues. The chain's CDR3 is CASSLERSRETQYF. Written as DNA, the CDR3 is TGCGCCAGCAGCTTGGAGAGGAGTCGAGAGACCCAGTACTTC.

This chain uses TRBV7-7 with TRBJ2-5, with D perhaps given as TRBD1 or TRBD2 (5 bases each). Between the trimmed V and J ends, which lost 6 bases and 5 bases, there was a span of 16 bases. The CDR3 is made up of 14 amino acids. The germline gives CDR1 SSHAT, CDR2 FNYEAQ (reference sequence). The CDR3 region has the DNA TGTGCCAGCAGTTTGAAAGTAGAGGGGGAGACCCAGTACTTC. It translates to CASSLKVEGETQYF.

J is TRBJ2-2 and V is TRBV19; D is unclear. Germline V gene lookup returns CDR1 LNHDA and CDR2 SQIVND (reference sequence). The CDR3 runs 11 residues. V was clipped by 8 bases and J by 6 bases, with 7 bases between them. The CDR3 nucleotides read TGTGCCAGTCACTCTCCCGGGGAGCTGTTTTTT. This gives the protein CASHSPGELFF. The full variable domain, completed using reference TRBV19 and TRBJ2-2, is DGGITQSPKYLFRKEGQNVTLSCEQNLNHDAMYWYRQDPGQGLRLIYYSQIVNDFQKGDIAEGYSVSREKKESFPLTVTSAQKNPTAFYLCASHSPGELFFGEGSRLTVL.

The V gene is TRBV30, the J gene TRBJ2-3; D gene ambiguous. CDR1 and CDR2 (germline): GTSNPN, SVGIG (reference sequence). V was trimmed by 4 bases and J by 2 bases, leaving 13 bases between them. The CDR3 is made up of 14 amino acids. CDR3 sequence: CAWIPRAITDTQYF. The CDR3 DNA reads TGTGCCTGGATTCCCCGGGCCATCACAGATACGCAGTATTTT. Based on the CDR3 plus reference TRBV30 and TRBJ2-3, the full variable domain is SQTIHQWPATLVQPVGSPLSLECTVEGTSNPNLYWYRQAAGRGLQLLFYSVGIGQISSEVPQNLSASRPQDRQFILSSKKLLLSDSGFYLCAWIPRAITDTQYFGPGTRLTVL.

The J gene is TRBJ1-1, the V gene TRBV9; a possible D gene is TRBD1 (6 bases). Germline V gene lookup returns CDR1 SGDLS and CDR2 YYNGEE. The CDR3 has 15 residues. Trimming stripped 4 bases from V and 6 bases from J, with 19 bases between. CDR3 sequence reads: CASSSAGGNGAEAFF. CDR3 bases: TGTGCCAGCAGCTCCGCGGGGGGCAATGGGGCTGAAGCTTTCTTT.

This clonotype was found many times. The V gene is TRBV10-3, the J gene TRBJ2-7; 9 bases are shared with TRBD1. The CDR3 contains 15 residues. The V and J ends lost 2 bases and 3 bases, in that order; junction bases with no gene match: 5. Germline V lookup: CDR1 ENHRY, CDR2 SYGVKD. The CDR3 DNA reads TGTGCCATCAGTGAGGCGGGGGACAGGGTCTACGAGCAGTACTTC. This encodes CAISEAGDRVYEQYF.

In its sample, this clonotype was seen a few times. This chain connects TRBV20-1 to TRBJ1-2, with a weak D call TRBD1 (6 bases). The V end was cut by 0 bases, the J end by 1 base, with 18 bases between. The CDR3 totals 17 residues. Germline loops: CDR1 DFQATT, CDR2 SNEGSKA (reference sequence). This chain's CDR3 is CSARDQQGHEGNYGYTF. CDR3 nucleotides: TGCAGTGCTAGAGATCAACAGGGACACGAGGGTAACTATGGCTACACCTTC.

This clonotype was recorded many times. J is TRBJ1-5 and V is TRBV9; possible D gene TRBD1, 6 bases. The V end was cut by 0 bases, the J end by 6 bases, with 7 bases between. Per germline, CDR1 SGDLS and CDR2 YYNGEE. The CDR3 has 13 amino acids. This CDR3 is CASSVEGGQPQHF. DNA of the CDR3: TGTGCCAGCAGCGTAGAGGGGGGTCAGCCCCAGCATTTT.

This clonotype was detected a few times. J is TRBJ1-4 and V is TRBV20-1; D is possibly TRBD1 (6 bases). Per the germline V gene, CDR1 is DFQATT and CDR2 is SNEGSKA (reference sequence). Deletions cut 3 bases from V and 8 bases from J, with 19 bases between. The CDR3 has 15 residues. CDR3 sequence reads: CSARDGGGGPEKLFF. CDR3 DNA sequence: TGCAGTGCTAGGGATGGGGGCGGGGGACCCGAAAAACTGTTTTTT.